These 5 T cell receptor beta chains came from one sample sequenced in a study of T-cell memory formation after mild COVID-19. TCRdb fed the 5' RACE reads into MiXCR, producing one record per CDR3 protein. This sample yields 530,000 or so distinct CDR3 sequences, of which around 15% are seen a single time; about 8.1% belongs to the top ten. Input material: PBMCs or a T cell subset sorted from them (not recorded which). These receptors all stem from an adult woman who had mild COVID-19 (a few samples of this study predate the infection). Cell type and time point are not known.

This chain joins TRBV7-9 and TRBJ1-1; no clear D gene. Trimming shortened V by 4 bases and J by 5 bases, and 14 bases separated the two germline ends. The CDR3 length is 14 residues. CDR1 and CDR2 from the germline V gene are SEHNR and FQNEAQ (reference sequence). The CDR3 DNA is TGTGCCAGCAGCTCCTTCAAGGGATGGACTGAAGCTTTCTTT. This gives the protein CASSSFKGWTEAFF.

The chain employs TRBV20-1 and TRBJ2-7; 10 bases are a match to TRBD2. Trimming at V came to 3 bases and at J to 7 bases, leaving 9 bases not matched to a gene. This CDR3 is 14 amino acids long. Germline V lookup: CDR1 DFQATT, CDR2 SNEGSKA (reference sequence). Here the CDR3 reads CSARGAGGPREQYF. DNA of the CDR3: TGCAGTGCTAGGGGAGCGGGAGGGCCCAGGGAGCAGTACTTC.

This clonotype has more than one count but fewer than ten. The chain uses TRBV7-9 and TRBJ2-2, with 9 nucleotides matching TRBD1. In germline, CDR1 is SEHNR, CDR2 FQNEAQ (reference sequence). J was trimmed by 3 bases and V by 2 bases; bases with no gene match: 4. This CDR3 is 16 amino acids long. CDR3 DNA sequence: TGTGCCAGCAGCTTACCACAGGGGGCTTACACCGGGGAGCTGTTTTTT. Amino acids: CASSLPQGAYTGELFF.

As concerns this clonotype: The junction shows a germline mismatch at one end, possibly a read error. The chain employs TRBV7-7 and TRBJ2-1, with 8 bases matching TRBD1. Germline V gene lookup returns CDR1 SSHAT and CDR2 FNYEAQ (reference sequence). The CDR3 length is 16 residues. CDR3 protein: CASSSVTGASYNEQFF. In DNA form, the CDR3 reads TGTGCTAGCAGCTCCGTGACAGGGGCCTCCTACAATGAGCAGTTCTTC. The entire variable domain, with the rest obtained from reference TRBV7-7 and TRBJ2-1, is as follows: GAGVSQSPRYKVTKRGQDVTLRCDPISSHATLYWYQQALGQGPEFLTYFNYEAQPDKSGLPSDRFSAERPEGSISTLTIQRTEQRDSAMYRCASSSVTGASYNEQFFGPGTRLTVL.

The rearrangement uses TRBV25-1 and TRBJ2-5; D call uncertain. CDR1 MGHDK and CDR2 SYGVNS come from the germline V gene. The CDR3 sequence is 17 residues long. Trimming shortened V by 3 bases and J by 0 bases, and 17 bases separated the two germline ends. CDR3 protein: CASSDPETATYQETQYF. CDR3 sequence (DNA): TGTGCCAGCAGTGACCCCGAGACCGCGACGTACCAAGAGACCCAGTACTTC.